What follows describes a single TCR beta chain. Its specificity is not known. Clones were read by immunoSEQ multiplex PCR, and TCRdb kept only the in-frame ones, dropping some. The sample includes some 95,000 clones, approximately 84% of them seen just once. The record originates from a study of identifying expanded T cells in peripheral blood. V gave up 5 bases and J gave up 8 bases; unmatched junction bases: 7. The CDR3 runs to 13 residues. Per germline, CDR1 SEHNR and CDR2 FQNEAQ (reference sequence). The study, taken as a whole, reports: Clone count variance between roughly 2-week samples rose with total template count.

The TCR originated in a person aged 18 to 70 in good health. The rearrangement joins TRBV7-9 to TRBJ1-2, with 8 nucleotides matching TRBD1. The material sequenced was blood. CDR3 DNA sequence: TGTGCCAGCAGCCCCGGACAGGGTAGGGGCTACACCTTC. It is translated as CASSPGQGRGYTF.